The 13 T cell receptor beta chains listed next were all sequenced from one sample in a study. MiXCR, run by TCRdb on the 5' RACE reads, gives a single entry per CDR3 protein. The sample yields under 65,000 distinct CDR3 sequences, about 28% seen once. Sequencing was performed on tumor-infiltrating memory CD4+ T cells sorted from the breast tumor. This sample's subset: memory CD4+ T cells, CD4+CD45RO+CD25-. These receptor sequences come from a female donor with breast cancer.

This sequence joins TRBV7-9 and TRBJ1-4, with D perhaps TRBD1 (6 bases). The CDR3 is 15 residues long. The germline CDR1 and CDR2 sequences are SEHNR and FQNEAQ (reference sequence). Trimming stripped 5 bases from V and 8 bases from J, with 18 bases between. CDR3 bases: TGTGCCAGCAGCCTCCAGGGGATGGGAGGGGAAAAACTGTTTTTT. It codes for CASSLQGMGGEKLFF.

The chain couples TRBV28 to TRBJ1-1; a possible D gene is TRBD1 (6 bases). The V gene lost 6 bases and the J gene lost 8 bases, with 16 bases spanning the gap. The CDR3 spans 13 residues. Germline assignment: CDR1 MDHEN and CDR2 SYDVKM. As DNA, the CDR3 is TGTGCCAGCAGGGAAAACAGGGCCCTAGAAGCTTTCTTT. Its protein is CASRENRALEAFF.

This clonotype occurred a few times. This rearrangement joins TRBV5-1 to TRBJ2-1, with D unclear. CDR1 and CDR2 (germline): SGHRS, YFSETQ. This CDR3 has 13 residues. Between the trimmed V and J ends, which lost 4 bases and 0 bases, there was a span of 5 bases. CDR3 protein: CASSPSSYNEQFF. The CDR3 DNA sequence: TGCGCCAGCAGCCCGAGCTCCTACAATGAGCAGTTCTTC.

The chain recombines TRBV4-3 with TRBJ1-6; no definite D call. V was trimmed by 1 base and J by 14 bases, leaving 21 bases between them. There are 16 residues in the CDR3. The germline CDR1 and CDR2 sequences are LGHNA and YSLEER. DNA of the CDR3: TGCGCCAGCAGCCAAGTGGTCTTCGCGGAGGTTGGGTCCCTCCACTTT. Its protein is CASSQVVFAEVGSLHF.

The rearrangement links TRBV7-6 to TRBJ1-4; 9 positions agree with TRBD1. This CDR3 is built from 15 residues. CDR1 SGHVS and CDR2 FNYEAQ come from the germline V gene. Trimming removed 5 bases from V and 8 bases from J; junction bases left unmatched: 9. The CDR3: CASSLGGQGGEKLFF. The CDR3 nucleotides read TGTGCCAGCAGCCTTGGGGGACAGGGAGGGGAAAAACTGTTTTTT.

This clonotype appeared a few times. The gene calls are TRBV5-1 and TRBJ1-6; D might be TRBD1 (5 bases). Germline CDR1 SGHRS, CDR2 YFSETQ. Trimming removed 1 base from V and 8 bases from J, with 13 bases in between. This CDR3 comprises 15 residues. CDR3 residues: CASSLLSREDSPLHF. The CDR3 DNA is TGCGCCAGCAGCTTGCTTAGCAGGGAAGATTCACCCCTCCACTTT.

V usage is TRBV25-1 and J usage is TRBJ1-2; D is ambiguous. From germline, CDR1 is MGHDK and CDR2 SYGVNS. V gave up 4 bases and J gave up 0 bases, with 3 bases separating them. CDR3 length: 12 amino acids. CDR3: CASSAANYGYTF. In DNA, the CDR3 is TGTGCCAGCAGTGCGGCTAACTATGGCTACACCTTC.

In its sample, this clonotype was seen a few times. The chain recombines TRBV3-1 with TRBJ2-5; 8 bases fit TRBD2. The ends lost 1 base at V and 2 bases at J; junction bases unmatched: 3. The CDR3 has 15 residues. Germline V gene sequence: CDR1 LGHDT, CDR2 YNNKEL (reference sequence). The CDR3 DNA reads as TGTGCCAGCAGCCAAGCGGCTAGCGGGCAAGAGACCCAGTACTTC. It yields the protein CASSQAASGQETQYF.

The genes are TRBV2 and TRBJ2-1; D remains unclear. This CDR3 contains 15 residues. Trimming shortened V by 5 bases and J by 0 bases, and 11 bases separated the two germline ends. The V gene's germline CDR1 is SNHLY and CDR2 FYNNEI. CDR3: CASSSTGFSYNEQFF. The CDR3 DNA sequence: TGTGCCAGCAGTTCCACTGGGTTCTCCTACAATGAGCAGTTCTTC.

There are a few counts of this clonotype. V gene TRBV4-3 combines with J gene TRBJ1-5; no clear D gene. Germline CDR1 LGHNA, CDR2 YSLEER. V was clipped by 0 bases and J by 7 bases, with 7 bases between them. The CDR3 is 13 residues long. The CDR3: CASSQEVRQPQHF. CDR3 coding DNA: TGCGCCAGCAGCCAAGAGGTGCGGCAGCCCCAGCATTTT.

The rearrangement uses TRBV7-9 and TRBJ2-3; D possibly corresponds to TRBD2 (6 bases). Germline V gene data show CDR1 as SEHNR and CDR2 as FQNEAQ (reference sequence). The V end was cut by 5 bases, the J end by 4 bases, with 10 bases between. CDR3 length equals 13 residues. The chain's CDR3 is CASSLGTSDTQYF. The DNA for the CDR3 is TGTGCCAGCAGCCTGGGGACTTCAGATACGCAGTATTTT.

Regarding this clonotype: A much more abundant neighbour one base away suggests this may be a read error. The chain uses TRBV7-2 and TRBJ2-7; TRBD1 might be the D (5 bases). Germline V gene sequence: CDR1 SGHTA, CDR2 FQGNSA. The CDR3 has 15 residues. V was pared by 2 bases and J by 1 base, with 12 bases between. The CDR3 protein is CASSLRGKKSYEQYF. CDR3 DNA: TGTGCCAGCAGCTTAAGGGGTAAAAAGTCCTACGAGCAGTACTTC.

This clonotype showed up just a few times. Relative to the germline gene, one junction end is altered; a read error may explain this. This sequence joins TRBV11-2 and TRBJ1-1, with a possible D match to TRBD1 (5 bases). Germline CDR1 is SGHAT and CDR2 is FQNNGV. The CDR3 loop spans 11 amino acids. The CDR3 DNA reads TGTGCCAGCAGCCCGGACACCGAAGCTTTCTTT. It codes for CASSPDTEAFF.